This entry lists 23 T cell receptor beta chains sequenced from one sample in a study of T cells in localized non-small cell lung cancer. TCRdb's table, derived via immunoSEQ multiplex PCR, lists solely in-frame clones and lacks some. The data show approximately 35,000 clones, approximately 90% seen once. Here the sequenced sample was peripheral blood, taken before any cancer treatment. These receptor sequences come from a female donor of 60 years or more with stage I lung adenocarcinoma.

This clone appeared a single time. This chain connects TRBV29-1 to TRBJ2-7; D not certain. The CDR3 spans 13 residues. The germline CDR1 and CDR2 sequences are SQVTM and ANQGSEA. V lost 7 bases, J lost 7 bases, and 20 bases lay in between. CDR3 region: CSARSAPDGEQYF. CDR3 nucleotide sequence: TGCAGCGCCCGCTCCGCACCCGATGGTGAGCAGTACTTC.

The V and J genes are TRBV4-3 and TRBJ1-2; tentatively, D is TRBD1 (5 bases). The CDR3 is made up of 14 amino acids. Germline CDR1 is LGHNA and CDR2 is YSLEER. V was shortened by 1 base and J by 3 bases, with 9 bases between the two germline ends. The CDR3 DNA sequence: TGCGCCAGCAGCCAAGCGCCGGGGGACTATGGCTACACCTTC. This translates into CASSQAPGDYGYTF.

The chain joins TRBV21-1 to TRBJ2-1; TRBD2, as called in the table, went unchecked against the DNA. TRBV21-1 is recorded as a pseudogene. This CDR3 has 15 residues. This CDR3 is CASSPRGGLFGEQFF. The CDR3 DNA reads TGTGCCAGCAGCCCCCGGGGGGGGCTGTTTGGTGAGCAGTTCTTC.

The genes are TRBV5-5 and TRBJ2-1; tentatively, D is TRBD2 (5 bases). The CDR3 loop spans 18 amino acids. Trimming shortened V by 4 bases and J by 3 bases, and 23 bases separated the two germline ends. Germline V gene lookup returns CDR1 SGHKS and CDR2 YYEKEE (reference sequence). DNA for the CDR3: TGTGCCAGCAGCCGTACTAGTTCTGGAGGCCGCGTCTACAATGAGCAGTTCTTC. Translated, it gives CASSRTSSGGRVYNEQFF.

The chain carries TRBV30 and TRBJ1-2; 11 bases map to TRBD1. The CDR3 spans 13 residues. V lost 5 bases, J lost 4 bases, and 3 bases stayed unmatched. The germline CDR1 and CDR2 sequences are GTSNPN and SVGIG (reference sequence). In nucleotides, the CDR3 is TGTGCCTGGTCGGACAGGGGGCTCTATGGCTACACCTTC. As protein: CAWSDRGLYGYTF.

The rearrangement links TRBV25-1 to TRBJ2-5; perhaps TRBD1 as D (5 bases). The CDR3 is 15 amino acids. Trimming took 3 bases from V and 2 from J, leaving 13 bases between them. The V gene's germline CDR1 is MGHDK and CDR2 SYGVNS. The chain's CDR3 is CASSEPRQPQETQYF. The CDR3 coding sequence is TGTGCCAGCAGTGAGCCCCGACAGCCTCAAGAGACCCAGTACTTC.

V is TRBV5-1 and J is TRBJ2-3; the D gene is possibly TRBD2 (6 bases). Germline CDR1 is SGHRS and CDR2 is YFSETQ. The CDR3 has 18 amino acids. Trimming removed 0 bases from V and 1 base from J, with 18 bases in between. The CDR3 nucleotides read TGCGCCAGCAGCTTGGGCCGGGGTGCGTCTAGCGGCACAGATACGCAGTATTTT. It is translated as CASSLGRGASSGTDTQYF.

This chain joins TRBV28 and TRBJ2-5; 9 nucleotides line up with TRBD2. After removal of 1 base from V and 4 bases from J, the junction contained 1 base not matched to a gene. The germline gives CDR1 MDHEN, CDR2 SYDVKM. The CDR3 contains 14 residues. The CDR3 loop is CASSLSRGGETQYF. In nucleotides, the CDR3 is TGTGCCAGCAGTTTATCGCGGGGGGGAGAGACCCAGTACTTC.

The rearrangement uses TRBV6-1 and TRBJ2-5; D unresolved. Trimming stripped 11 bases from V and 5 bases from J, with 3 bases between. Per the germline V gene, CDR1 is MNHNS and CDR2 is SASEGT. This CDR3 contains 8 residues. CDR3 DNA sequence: TGTGCCCTTGAGACCCAGTACTTC. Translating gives CALETQYF.

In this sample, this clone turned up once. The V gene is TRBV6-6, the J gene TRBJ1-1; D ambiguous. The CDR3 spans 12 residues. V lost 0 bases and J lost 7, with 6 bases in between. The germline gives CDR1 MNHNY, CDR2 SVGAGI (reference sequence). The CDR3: CASSYSLVEAFF. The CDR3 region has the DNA TGTGCCAGCAGTTACTCCCTCGTTGAAGCTTTCTTT.

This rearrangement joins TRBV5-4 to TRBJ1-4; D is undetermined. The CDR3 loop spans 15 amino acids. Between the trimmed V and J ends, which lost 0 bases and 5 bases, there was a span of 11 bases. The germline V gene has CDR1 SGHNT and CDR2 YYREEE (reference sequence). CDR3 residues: CASSLDGTENEKLFF. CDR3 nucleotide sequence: TGTGCCAGCAGCTTGGATGGTACAGAGAATGAAAAACTGTTTTTT.

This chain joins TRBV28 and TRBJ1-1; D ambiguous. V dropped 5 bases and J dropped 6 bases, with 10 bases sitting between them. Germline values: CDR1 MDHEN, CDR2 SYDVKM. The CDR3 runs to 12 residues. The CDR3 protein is CASSLPTAEAFF. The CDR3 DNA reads TGTGCCAGCAGTCTCCCGACGGCTGAAGCTTTCTTT.

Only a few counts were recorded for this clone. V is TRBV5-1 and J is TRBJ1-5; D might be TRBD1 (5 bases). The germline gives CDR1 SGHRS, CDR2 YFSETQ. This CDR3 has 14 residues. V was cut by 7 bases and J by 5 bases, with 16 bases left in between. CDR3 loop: CASALAGMHQPQHF. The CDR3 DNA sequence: TGCGCCAGCGCCCTAGCAGGGATGCATCAGCCCCAGCATTTT.

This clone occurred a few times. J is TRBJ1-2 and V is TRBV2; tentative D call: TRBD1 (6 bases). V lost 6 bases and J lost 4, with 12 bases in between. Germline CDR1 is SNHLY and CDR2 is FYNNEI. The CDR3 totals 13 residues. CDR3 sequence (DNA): TGTGCCAGCAGGGTGGGACATATCTATGGCTACACCTTC. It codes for CASRVGHIYGYTF.

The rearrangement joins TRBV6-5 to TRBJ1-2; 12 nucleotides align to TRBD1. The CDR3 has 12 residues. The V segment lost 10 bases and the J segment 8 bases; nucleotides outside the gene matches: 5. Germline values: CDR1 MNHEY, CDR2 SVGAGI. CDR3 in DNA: TGTGCCACTGAGGGGACAGGGGGCGGCTACACCTTC. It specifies CATEGTGGGYTF.

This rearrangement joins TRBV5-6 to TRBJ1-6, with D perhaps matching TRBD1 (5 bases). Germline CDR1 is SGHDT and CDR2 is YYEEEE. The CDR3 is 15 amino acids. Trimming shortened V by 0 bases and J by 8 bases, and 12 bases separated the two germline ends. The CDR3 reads CASSLVQGFDSPLHF. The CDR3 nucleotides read TGTGCCAGCAGCTTGGTTCAGGGTTTTGATTCACCCCTCCACTTT.

The CDR3 DNA reads as TGTGCCAGCAGCCCCACTAGCGGATATTACGAGCAGTACTTC. Translated, it gives CASSPTSGYYEQYF. J is TRBJ2-7 and V is TRBV2, with 8 bases fitting TRBD2. The germline V gene encodes CDR1 SNHLY and CDR2 FYNNEI. With V trimmed by 6 bases and J by 4 bases, 8 bases remained unmatched. The CDR3 loop spans 14 amino acids.

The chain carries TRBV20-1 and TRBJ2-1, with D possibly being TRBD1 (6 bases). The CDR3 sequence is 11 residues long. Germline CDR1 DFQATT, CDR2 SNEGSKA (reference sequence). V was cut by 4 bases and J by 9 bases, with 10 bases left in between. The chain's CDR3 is CSAIDRTEQFF. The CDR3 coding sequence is TGCAGTGCTATTGACAGGACTGAGCAGTTCTTC.

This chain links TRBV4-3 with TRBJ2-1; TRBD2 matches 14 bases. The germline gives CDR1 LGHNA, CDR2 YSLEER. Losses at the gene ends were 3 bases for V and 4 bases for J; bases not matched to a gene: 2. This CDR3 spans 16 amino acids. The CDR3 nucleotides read TGCGCCAGCAGCCAGGGGACTAGCGGGGGATACAATGAGCAGTTCTTC. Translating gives CASSQGTSGGYNEQFF.

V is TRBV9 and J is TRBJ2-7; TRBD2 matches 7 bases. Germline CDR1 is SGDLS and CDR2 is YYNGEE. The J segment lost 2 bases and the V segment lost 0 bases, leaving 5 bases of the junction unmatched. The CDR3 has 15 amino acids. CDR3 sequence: CASSVGSRGAYEQYF. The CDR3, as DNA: TGTGCCAGCAGCGTAGGGTCCCGGGGGGCCTACGAGCAGTACTTC.

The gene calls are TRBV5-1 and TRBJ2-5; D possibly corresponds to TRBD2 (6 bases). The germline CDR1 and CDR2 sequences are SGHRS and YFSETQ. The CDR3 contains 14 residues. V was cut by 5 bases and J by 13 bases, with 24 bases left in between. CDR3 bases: TGCGCCAGCAGAACTCACACTCCGGGAGACGTCGGGTACTTC. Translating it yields CASRTHTPGDVGYF.

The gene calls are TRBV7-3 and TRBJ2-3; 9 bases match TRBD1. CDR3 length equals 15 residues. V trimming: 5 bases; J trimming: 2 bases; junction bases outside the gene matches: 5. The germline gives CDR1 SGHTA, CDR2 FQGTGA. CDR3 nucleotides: TGTGCCAGCAGCCCGGGACAGGGTTTCACAGATACGCAGTATTTT. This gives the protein CASSPGQGFTDTQYF.

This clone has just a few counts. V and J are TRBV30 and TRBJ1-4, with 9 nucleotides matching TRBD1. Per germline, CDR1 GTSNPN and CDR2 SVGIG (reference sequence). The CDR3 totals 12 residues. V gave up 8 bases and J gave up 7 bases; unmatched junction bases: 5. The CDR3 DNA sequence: TGTGCCCGGACAGGGGATACTGAAAAACTGTTTTTT. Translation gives CARTGDTEKLFF.